This T cell receptor beta chain was sequenced during a study of early T cells in non-severe SARS-CoV-2 infection. Across the whole study: It was bulk RNA from unsorted whole blood that was sequenced, and the chains were unpaired.

Per the germline V gene, CDR1 is SQVTM and CDR2 is ANQGSEA. Losses at the gene ends were 6 bases for V and 9 bases for J; bases not matched to a gene: 12. This CDR3 region has 15 residues. Individual cDNA molecules received unique molecular identifiers during library preparation. TCRdb redid the calling of the 5' RACE reads with MiXCR, one entry per CDR3 protein. Here the sample spans 80,000 to 95,000 distinct CDR3 sequences, approximately 15% being singletons. This chain links TRBV29-1 with TRBJ2-1; TRBD2 aligns across 12 bases. Sequencing used whole blood. This receptor was taken from an adult who was a healthcare worker with PCR-confirmed SARS-CoV-2 infection or an uninfected control (not recorded which). The DNA of the CDR3 is TGCAGCGTAGGGAGGACTAGCGGGGATGGAAGTGAGCAGTTCTTC. Its protein product is CSVGRTSGDGSEQFF.